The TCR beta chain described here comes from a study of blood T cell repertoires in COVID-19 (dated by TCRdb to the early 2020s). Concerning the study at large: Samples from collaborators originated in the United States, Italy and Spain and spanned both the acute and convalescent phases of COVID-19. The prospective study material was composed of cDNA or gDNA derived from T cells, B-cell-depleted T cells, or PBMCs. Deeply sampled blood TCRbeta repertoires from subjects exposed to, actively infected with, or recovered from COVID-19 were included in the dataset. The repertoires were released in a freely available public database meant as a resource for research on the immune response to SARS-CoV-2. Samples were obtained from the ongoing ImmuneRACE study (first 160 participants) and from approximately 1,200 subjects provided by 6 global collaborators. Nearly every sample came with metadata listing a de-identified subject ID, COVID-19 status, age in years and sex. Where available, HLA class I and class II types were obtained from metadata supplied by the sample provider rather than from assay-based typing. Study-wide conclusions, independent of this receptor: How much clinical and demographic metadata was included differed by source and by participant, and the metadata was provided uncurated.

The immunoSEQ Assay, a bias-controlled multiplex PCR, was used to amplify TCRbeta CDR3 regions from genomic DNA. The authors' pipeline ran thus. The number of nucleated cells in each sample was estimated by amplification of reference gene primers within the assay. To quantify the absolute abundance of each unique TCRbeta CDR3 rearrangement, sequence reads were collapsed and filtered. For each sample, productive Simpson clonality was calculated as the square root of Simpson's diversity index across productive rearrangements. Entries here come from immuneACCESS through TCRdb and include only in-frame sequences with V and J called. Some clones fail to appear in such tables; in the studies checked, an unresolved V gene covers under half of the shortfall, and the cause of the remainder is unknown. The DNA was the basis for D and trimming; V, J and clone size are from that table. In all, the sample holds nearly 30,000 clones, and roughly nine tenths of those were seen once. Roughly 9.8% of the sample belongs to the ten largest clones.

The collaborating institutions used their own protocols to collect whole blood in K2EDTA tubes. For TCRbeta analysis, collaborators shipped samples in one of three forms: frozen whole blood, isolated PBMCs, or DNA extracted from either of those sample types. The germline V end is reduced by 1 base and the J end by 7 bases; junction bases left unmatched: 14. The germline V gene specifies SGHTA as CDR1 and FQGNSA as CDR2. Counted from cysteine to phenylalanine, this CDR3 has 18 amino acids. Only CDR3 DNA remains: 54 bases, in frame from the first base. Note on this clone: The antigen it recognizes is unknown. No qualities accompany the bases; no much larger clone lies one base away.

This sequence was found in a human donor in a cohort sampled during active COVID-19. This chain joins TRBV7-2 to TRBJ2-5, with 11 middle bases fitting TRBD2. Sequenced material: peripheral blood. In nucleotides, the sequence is TGTGCCAGCAGCTTAGACTCACGGACTAGCGGGTTGGCGGGGACCCAGTACTTC. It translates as CASSLDSRTSGLAGTQYF.